This T cell receptor beta chain was observed in a study of beta chain features in type 1 diabetes. General study points: Compared with healthy donors, patients appeared to share more similar naive, central memory and regulatory TCRB repertoires.

This clone was seen more than once but under ten times. Its antigen remains unknown. Trimming removed 2 bases from V and 1 base from J, with 12 bases in between. This CDR3 is 16 amino acids long. Germline values: CDR1 SGHTA, CDR2 FQGNSA. Without exception, sorted populations had purity beyond 98%. The authors reverse transcribed all of the isolated RNA, so sequencing captured expressed TCRB transcripts. Measured with immunoSEQ multiplex PCR; TCRdb has only the in-frame clones, and not every one. The table lists fewer than 350,000 clones, 20% of them singletons. The TCR comes from a woman in her late teens or twenties in good health. The sample was naive CD4+ T cells from blood. The chain has TRBV7-2 and TRBJ2-1, with a weak D call TRBD2 (5 bases). This CDR3 is CASSLMGRGSYNEQFF. Written as DNA, the CDR3 is TGTGCCAGCAGCTTAATGGGTCGGGGATCCTACAATGAGCAGTTCTTC.